This is a list of T cell receptor beta chains from one sample in a study of glioma-infiltrating T cells. TCRdb independently ran MiXCR on the multiplex PCR reads; one entry per CDR3 protein. The sample lists roughly 120,000 distinct CDR3 sequences; 23% were seen once. Sequenced sample: glioma tissue, nonneoplastic brain tissue, or PBMCs (not recorded which). The receptor set was obtained from a human donor with low-grade glioma or glioblastoma, undergoing nonglioma brain surgery, or in good health (not recorded which). CDR3s include the opening cysteine and the closing phenylalanine or tryptophan. A D gene is named only where the DNA matches it firmly. For some rows the clone size is stated as once, few or many, or as a class when expanded; others skip it.

size	V	D	J	CDR3	DNA
many	TRBV5-1	.	TRBJ1-1	CASRSLVGDTEAFF	TGCGCCAGCAGATCCCTCGTAGGGGATACTGAAGCTTTCTTT
many	TRBV7-8	TRBD2	TRBJ2-7	CASSSGGVSYEQYF	TGTGCCAGCAGCTCCGGGGGGGTCTCCTACGAGCAGTACTTC
few	TRBV19	.	TRBJ1-5	CASTNDEQPQHF	TGTGCCAGTACCAATGACGAGCAGCCCCAGCATTTT
.	TRBV3-1	.	TRBJ2-3	CAGSQGSTDTQYF	TGTGCCGGCAGCCAAGGAAGCACAGATACGCAGTATTTT
.	TRBV5-6	TRBD1	TRBJ1-2	CASSSGQGHGYTF	TGTGCCAGCAGCTCCGGACAGGGACATGGCTACACCTTC
many	TRBV30	.	TRBJ1-5	CAWSRGVDGQPQHF	TGTGCCTGGAGTCGCGGGGTCGATGGACAGCCCCAGCATTTT
many	TRBV5-1	TRBD2	TRBJ2-7	CASSHGLADSYEQYF	TGCGCCAGCAGCCACGGACTAGCAGACTCCTACGAGCAGTACTTC
few	TRBV19	.	TRBJ2-7	CASSILRGGSYEQYF	TGTGCCAGTAGTATTCTCCGGGGTGGTTCCTACGAGCAGTACTTC
.	TRBV27	.	TRBJ1-1	CASRTFDTEAFF	TGTGCCAGCAGGACGTTCGACACTGAAGCTTTCTTT
many	TRBV20-1	.	TRBJ2-5	CSASHSQETQYF	TGCAGTGCTAGCCACAGCCAAGAGACCCAGTACTTC
few	TRBV12-3/TRBV12-4	.	TRBJ2-2	CASSLVGGLNTGELFF	TGTGCCAGCAGTTTAGTAGGGGGGCTGAACACCGGGGAGCTGTTTTTT
many	TRBV4-1	TRBD2	TRBJ2-1	CASSQGRLAGNEQFF	TGCGCCAGCAGCCAGGGACGACTAGCGGGGAATGAGCAGTTCTTC
.	TRBV12-3/TRBV12-4	TRBD2	TRBJ2-1	CASSLTPPSGPFNEQFF	TGTGCCAGCAGTTTAACCCCCCCTAGCGGCCCCTTCAATGAGCAGTTCTTC
many	TRBV7-2	.	TRBJ1-5	CASSYRLDQPQHF	TGTGCCAGCAGCTACCGACTTGATCAGCCCCAGCATTTT
few	TRBV4-3	TRBD2	TRBJ2-3	CASSLGLAGVADTQYF	TGCGCCAGCAGCCTCGGACTAGCGGGAGTGGCAGATACGCAGTATTTT
many	TRBV18	TRBD2	TRBJ2-7	CASSPTRLGGTYEQYF	TGTGCCAGCTCACCAACGAGACTGGGAGGGACCTACGAGCAGTACTTC
many	TRBV7-8	.	TRBJ2-5	CASRAGRFVETQYF	TGTGCCAGCAGGGCTGGGCGGTTCGTGGAGACCCAGTACTTC
many	TRBV6-1	TRBD2	TRBJ2-7	CASSSGLADEQYF	TGTGCCAGCAGTTCGGGACTAGCGGACGAGCAGTACTTC
many	TRBV2	.	TRBJ2-1	CASSPYLQRGEQFF	TGTGCCAGCAGTCCCTACCTCCAACGGGGTGAGCAGTTCTTC
.	TRBV24-1	TRBD1	TRBJ1-5	CATSDTGQGMSVNQPQHF	TGTGCCACCAGTGACACGGGACAGGGAATGAGCGTCAATCAGCCCCAGCATTTT
many	TRBV6-1	TRBD1	TRBJ1-1	CASSSRGAYTEAFF	TGTGCCAGCAGCTCCAGGGGGGCGTACACTGAAGCTTTCTTT
.	TRBV29-1	.	TRBJ2-7	CSVLLGGSYEQYF	TGCAGCGTCCTCCTCGGGGGCTCCTACGAGCAGTACTTC
many	TRBV28	TRBD2	TRBJ2-1	CASIAGGSSYNEQFF	TGTGCCAGCATCGCGGGAGGGAGCTCCTACAATGAGCAGTTCTTC
.	TRBV25-1	TRBD1	TRBJ1-6	CASSVGTGGYNSPLHF	TGTGCCAGCAGTGTAGGGACAGGGGGTTATAATTCACCCCTCCACTTT
many	TRBV6-1	.	TRBJ2-1	CASRPVGVGGYNEQFF	TGTGCCAGCAGGCCAGTGGGAGTCGGAGGGTACAATGAGCAGTTCTTC
few	TRBV7-2	TRBD2	TRBJ2-1	CASSRGTSGSGAYNEQFF	TGTGCCAGCAGCCGTGGGACTAGCGGGAGTGGGGCGTACAATGAGCAGTTCTTC
many	TRBV19	TRBD1	TRBJ1-5	CASGQGSGNQPQHF	TGTGCCAGCGGACAGGGAAGTGGAAATCAGCCCCAGCATTTT
many	TRBV6-2/TRBV6-3	.	TRBJ2-5	CASSYSTGTKETQYF	TGTGCCAGCAGTTACTCAACAGGGACAAAAGAGACCCAGTACTTC
many	TRBV7-9	TRBD2	TRBJ2-1	CASSRATSGPNNEQFF	TGTGCCAGCAGCCGGGCGACTAGCGGCCCAAACAATGAGCAGTTCTTC
many	TRBV7-2	TRBD2	TRBJ2-7	CASSLTSGQYEQYF	TGTGCCAGCAGCCTAACTAGCGGACAATACGAGCAGTACTTC
many	TRBV6-1	.	TRBJ2-1	CASSPGHSQGEQFF	TGTGCCAGCAGCCCAGGACATAGTCAGGGTGAGCAGTTCTTC